This TCR beta chain was profiled in a study of cytomegalovirus exposure and HLA in healthy donors. Study at large: Genetic ancestry analysis placed around 76% of the 400 or so donors that were genotyped in the Caucasian-associated cluster.

General observations from the study: Sequencing probably produced one cluster of sequence variants that were highly shared.

PCR was performed using 60 Vbeta and 13 Jbeta primers. Using immunoSEQ multiplex PCR, the repertoire was profiled, and TCRdb retains in-frame clones only, with some absent. The sample shows 130,000 or so clones, approximately 81% of them seen only once. As to this clone: Its antigen is still unknown.

The receptor was derived from a woman aged 40 to 50 in good health and CMV-seronegative. Sequencing used PBMCs.

The CDR3 reads CASSIQEQWGVSGELFF. DNA of the CDR3: TGTGCCAGCAGTATACAGGAGCAGTGGGGGGTGTCCGGGGAGCTGTTTTTT. J is TRBJ2-2 and V is TRBV2, with TRBD2 as a possible D gene (6 bases). The CDR3 is 17 amino acids. CDR1 SNHLY and CDR2 FYNNEI come from the germline V gene. With 5 bases removed from V and 6 bases from J, the gap between germline ends came to 22 bases.